The rows below give T cell receptor beta chains drawn from one sample of a study of blood T cell repertoires in COVID-19. Using immunoSEQ multiplex PCR, the repertoire was profiled, and TCRdb retains in-frame clones only, with some absent. The data show about 280,000 clones, around 84% seen once. Sequences were obtained from PBMCs or T cells enriched from blood (not recorded which). Receptors were obtained from a man aged 35 to 55 who had been exposed to COVID-19. CDR3s leave out the opening cysteine and the closing phenylalanine or tryptophan. Each record gives: D gene, V gene, CDR3 length, CDR3 protein. D genes are given only for firm matches.

d_call: TRBD1; v_call: TRBV30; cdr3_length: 19; cdr3_aa: AGQGGTYRAEGGAYNSPLH
d_call: TRBD2; v_call: TRBV29-1; cdr3_length: 11; cdr3_aa: SVVWLAGGEQF
d_call: TRBD2; v_call: TRBV6-1; cdr3_length: 14; cdr3_aa: ASSERGRAGTDTQY
d_call: .; v_call: TRBV6-1; cdr3_length: 14; cdr3_aa: ASSESLWGQAREQY
d_call: .; v_call: TRBV6-4; cdr3_length: 13; cdr3_aa: ASSETVDSNYGYT
d_call: TRBD2; v_call: TRBV7-2; cdr3_length: 14; cdr3_aa: ASSSSSGRTTDTQY
d_call: .; v_call: TRBV30; cdr3_length: 10; cdr3_aa: AWDRSAGEAF
d_call: .; v_call: TRBV18; cdr3_length: 14; cdr3_aa: ASSRIGGLSNQPQH
d_call: .; v_call: TRBV25-1; cdr3_length: 14; cdr3_aa: ASSAGRAATNEKLF
d_call: .; v_call: TRBV10-1; cdr3_length: 12; cdr3_aa: ASSLRVGQETQY
d_call: .; v_call: TRBV6-6; cdr3_length: 10; cdr3_aa: ASSYSNSEQF
d_call: .; v_call: TRBV21-1; cdr3_length: 12; cdr3_aa: ASNRDSYNQPQH
d_call: TRBD2; v_call: TRBV5-1; cdr3_length: 13; cdr3_aa: ASSLNSGSWDEQF
d_call: TRBD1; v_call: TRBV3-1/TRBV3-2; cdr3_length: 13; cdr3_aa: ASSQAGTENTEAF
d_call: .; v_call: TRBV6-5; cdr3_length: 13; cdr3_aa: ASLAAGGSGNTIY
d_call: .; v_call: TRBV5-1; cdr3_length: 14; cdr3_aa: ASSQGSPGGNTEAF
d_call: TRBD1; v_call: TRBV7-8; cdr3_length: 12; cdr3_aa: ASSYQGARQPQH
d_call: .; v_call: TRBV5-5; cdr3_length: 12; cdr3_aa: ASTLYPANEKLF
d_call: .; v_call: TRBV7-9; cdr3_length: 13; cdr3_aa: ASSLGFGGHQPQH
d_call: .; v_call: TRBV10-2; cdr3_length: 9; cdr3_aa: ATTSRDEQF
d_call: .; v_call: TRBV7-3; cdr3_length: 13; cdr3_aa: ASSPGMASSDEQY
d_call: .; v_call: TRBV5-4; cdr3_length: 13; cdr3_aa: ASSGIGGPNTEAF
d_call: .; v_call: TRBV6-6; cdr3_length: 11; cdr3_aa: ASARGIADTQY
d_call: .; v_call: TRBV11-2; cdr3_length: 12; cdr3_aa: ASSLAGYNSPLH
d_call: .; v_call: TRBV27; cdr3_length: 11; cdr3_aa: ASSFYRDNEQF
d_call: .; v_call: TRBV18; cdr3_length: 14; cdr3_aa: ASSPYQQGMNTEAF
d_call: .; v_call: TRBV10-2; cdr3_length: 12; cdr3_aa: ASRQGPPPYEQY
d_call: .; v_call: TRBV15; cdr3_length: 12; cdr3_aa: ATSRDQFTGELF
d_call: TRBD2; v_call: TRBV29-1; cdr3_length: 11; cdr3_aa: SVDSGSTDTQY
d_call: TRBD2; v_call: TRBV5-6; cdr3_length: 17; cdr3_aa: ASSLRLVSGKVFFNEQF
d_call: TRBD1; v_call: TRBV5-5; cdr3_length: 12; cdr3_aa: ASSLGTGGGGYT
d_call: .; v_call: TRBV27; cdr3_length: 18; cdr3_aa: ASSESPKWGPKRVQETQY
d_call: TRBD2; v_call: TRBV11-2; cdr3_length: 15; cdr3_aa: ASSFGTSGSSYNEQF
d_call: .; v_call: TRBV5-6; cdr3_length: 13; cdr3_aa: ASNSGGGSRYEQY
d_call: .; v_call: TRBV6-5; cdr3_length: 11; cdr3_aa: ASRAAGEHGYT
d_call: .; v_call: TRBV12-5; cdr3_length: 10; cdr3_aa: ASGSSGEKLF
d_call: .; v_call: TRBV5-6; cdr3_length: 12; cdr3_aa: ASSLERGTDTQY
d_call: .; v_call: TRBV21-1; cdr3_length: 15; cdr3_aa: ASSKGTGGRGNEKLF
d_call: TRBD2; v_call: TRBV27; cdr3_length: 14; cdr3_aa: ASSLTGLAGGKEQY
d_call: .; v_call: TRBV5-4; cdr3_length: 13; cdr3_aa: ASSFGGSANEKLF
d_call: TRBD2; v_call: TRBV18; cdr3_length: 20; cdr3_aa: ASSPRRGLAEAQFGFYNEQF
d_call: .; v_call: TRBV7-3; cdr3_length: 17; cdr3_aa: ASSLISGPGEDGYNEQF
d_call: TRBD1; v_call: TRBV19; cdr3_length: 11; cdr3_aa: ASSMGQGGIQY
d_call: .; v_call: TRBV25-1; cdr3_length: 13; cdr3_aa: ASSTTGRSSYEQY
d_call: .; v_call: TRBV19; cdr3_length: 12; cdr3_aa: ASSIGEGVYEQY
d_call: .; v_call: TRBV2; cdr3_length: 13; cdr3_aa: ASSDRGATNEKLF
d_call: TRBD2; v_call: TRBV3-1/TRBV3-2; cdr3_length: 13; cdr3_aa: ASSLTSGYTGELF
d_call: .; v_call: TRBV7-3; cdr3_length: 11; cdr3_aa: ASSRLNTGELF
d_call: .; v_call: TRBV11-2; cdr3_length: 11; cdr3_aa: ASSTDRNTEAF
d_call: .; v_call: TRBV5-6; cdr3_length: 10; cdr3_aa: ASSLRSGEAF
d_call: .; v_call: TRBV6-5; cdr3_length: 13; cdr3_aa: ASRGALLSPGELF
d_call: .; v_call: TRBV29-1; cdr3_length: 12; cdr3_aa: SVEFRLRGTEAF
d_call: TRBD1; v_call: TRBV4-1; cdr3_length: 13; cdr3_aa: ASSQAGTGAYGYT
d_call: TRBD2; v_call: TRBV9; cdr3_length: 13; cdr3_aa: ASSVGSGITYEQY